Detailed here is one TCR beta chain. This sample was taken from a study of blood T cell repertoires in COVID-19. Study-level information: T cells, B-cell-depleted T cells, or PBMCs supplied cDNA or gDNA.

Authors' data handling: Researchers report that nucleated cell counts were estimated from reference gene primer amplification. Clones were read by immunoSEQ multiplex PCR, and TCRdb kept only the in-frame ones, dropping some. From that table come the V and J calls and clone size; the DNA was used to work out D and trimming. The top ten clones hold more than 15% of a sample with fewer than 120,000 clones, roughly 82% of them seen once. CDR3 size: 15 residues. V was trimmed by 0 bases and J by 1 base, leaving 7 bases between them. Germline CDR1 and CDR2: LGHNA and YSLEER. The chain links TRBV4-3 to TRBJ2-1; TRBD1 is a possible D gene (6 bases). The TCR sequence derives from a woman in her sixties or seventies with acute or convalescent COVID-19. Sequencing was done on a sample of peripheral blood. The CDR3 sequence is CASSQDQGSYNEQFF. In nucleotides, the CDR3 is TGCGCCAGCAGCCAAGATCAGGGGTCCTACAATGAGCAGTTCTTC.